This T cell receptor (beta chain) was documented in a study of blood T cell repertoires in COVID-19. V was shortened by 3 bases and J by 0 bases, with 5 bases between the two germline ends. This CDR3 comprises 13 residues. Germline assignment: CDR1 LNHNV and CDR2 YYDKDF (reference sequence). As processed by the authors: Amplification of reference gene primers was used by the study to estimate nucleated cell counts. Profiling relied on immunoSEQ multiplex PCR, and the TCRdb table lists in-frame clones only, not all of them. That table furnishes V, J and clone size, whereas the DNA furnished D and trimming. This table holds 300,000 to 350,000 clones, roughly 90% found once.

The genes are TRBV15 and TRBJ1-1, with a tentative D call TRBD1 (5 bases). The source of this sequence is a woman younger than 35 who had recovered from COVID-19. The material sequenced was PBMCs or T cells enriched from blood (not recorded which). The CDR3 is CATSRTVNTEAFF. The CDR3 DNA sequence: TGTGCCACCAGCAGGACAGTGAACACTGAAGCTTTCTTT.